This is a list of T cell receptor beta chains from one sample in a study of cytomegalovirus exposure and HLA in healthy donors. Produced via immunoSEQ multiplex PCR; TCRdb's table is partial and in-frame only. Of fewer than 150,000 clones detected, 75% to 80% appear once; the ten largest clones hold approximately 2%. The sample comprised PBMCs. The source is a young man in good health and CMV-seronegative. Each CDR3 is given with its conserved first and last residue. The D gene is left open where the match is weak. Expanded clones are given a class, and other clones once, few, many or no size at all.

>TRBJ2-1|-|-|TRBV5-1|15
TGCGCCAGCAGCCTGGGACAAGAAGAGTACAATGAGCAGTTCTTC
CASSLGQEEYNEQFF
>TRBJ2-5|-|-|TRBV30|13
TGTGCCTGGGTCTCAGGGGCGGGAGAGACCCAGTACTTC
CAWVSGAGETQYF
>TRBJ2-7|-|-|TRBV27|11
TGTGCCAGCAGTTCTGCGTACGAGCAGTACTTC
CASSSAYEQYF
>TRBJ2-3|-|-|TRBV19|15
TGTGCCAGTAGGACACTAGTCGGCGGGCCCTACCGGCAGTATTTT
CASRTLVGGPYRQYF
>TRBJ2-5|-|few|TRBV6-1|15
TGTGCCAGCAGAAAAGTACAGGTGTACCAAGAGACCCAGTACTTC
CASRKVQVYQETQYF
>TRBJ2-3|TRBD1|few|TRBV27|14
TGTGCCAGCAGTTTACTTGACAGGGTAGATACGCAGTATTTT
CASSLLDRVDTQYF
>TRBJ2-1|TRBD1|once|TRBV5-4|13
TGTGCCAGCAGCTGGGACAGAAACAATGAGCAGTTCTTC
CASSWDRNNEQFF
>TRBJ2-2|TRBD2|-|TRBV2|15
TGTGCCAGCAGTCGGACTAGCGGGAACACCGGGGAGCTGTTTTTT
CASSRTSGNTGELFF
>TRBJ1-1|-|once|TRBV11-2|15
TGTGCCAGCAGCTCCGGGTGGTCAACGAACACTGAAGCTTTCTTT
CASSSGWSTNTEAFF
>TRBJ2-3|TRBD2|-|TRBV7-6|16
TGTGCCAGCAGCTTAAAGGCTAGCGGATACACAGATACGCAGTATTTT
CASSLKASGYTDTQYF
>TRBJ2-7|-|-|TRBV15|14
TGTGCCACCAGCAGACGCAGCGGCTCCTACGAGCAGTACTTC
CATSRRSGSYEQYF
>TRBJ2-1|-|-|TRBV6-1|15
TGTGCCAGCAGCGACGGACAGATCCTCTACAATGAGCAGTTCTTC
CASSDGQILYNEQFF
>TRBJ2-1|-|-|TRBV18|16
TGTGCCAGCTCACCTCGGACTCTATCCTCCTACAATGAGCAGTTCTTC
CASSPRTLSSYNEQFF
>TRBJ2-3|-|-|TRBV2|13
TGTGCCAGCAGCCGGGAGCGAGGTGGGGCGCAGTATTTT
CASSRERGGAQYF
>TRBJ2-3|-|-|TRBV27|13
TGTGCCACGAGGGGACTTCGCACAGATACGCAGTATTTT
CATRGLRTDTQYF
>TRBJ1-5|-|-|TRBV7-9|15
TGTGCCAGCAGCTTAGGAACAGATAGCAATCAGCCCCAGCATTTT
CASSLGTDSNQPQHF
>TRBJ2-7|TRBD2|-|TRBV29-1|13
TGCAGCGTTTTGACTAGCGGGACTTACGAGCAGTACTTC
CSVLTSGTYEQYF
>TRBJ2-7|TRBD2|-|TRBV6-4|16
TGTGCCAGCAGTGACCTAGCGGGGGGAAGCTCCTACGAGCAGTACTTC
CASSDLAGGSSYEQYF
>TRBJ1-1|-|-|TRBV9|14
TGTGCCAGCAGCGGGGGAGGGGCCAACACTGAAGCTTTCTTT
CASSGGGANTEAFF
>TRBJ2-7|TRBD2|-|TRBV6-6|14
TGTGCCAGCAGTGCTGGCGGGAGTAACTACGAGCAGTACTTC
CASSAGGSNYEQYF
>TRBJ1-5|-|-|TRBV4-1|15
TGCGCCAGCAGCCAAGATAGCGGGGGATGGAAGCCCCAGCATTTT
CASSQDSGGWKPQHF
>TRBJ2-5|-|-|TRBV7-7|15
TGTGCTAGCAGCGTAGGGGGCGGGACGGCTGAGACCCAGTACTTC
CASSVGGGTAETQYF
>TRBJ2-2|TRBD2|-|TRBV19|16
TGTGCCAGTAGCCCCCGGACTAGCGGGAGCACCGGGGAGCTGTTTTTT
CASSPRTSGSTGELFF
>TRBJ2-5|-|-|TRBV19|12
TGTGCCAGTGGGGAGCTCCAAGAGACCCAGTACTTC
CASGELQETQYF
>TRBJ1-5|-|-|TRBV18|14
TGTGCCAGCTCACCTTTAGGGGGAAATCAGCCCCAGCATTTT
CASSPLGGNQPQHF
>TRBJ2-7|-|few|TRBV30|12
TGTGCCTGGAGTATTACCGGGAACGAGCAGTACTTC
CAWSITGNEQYF
>TRBJ2-7|-|-|TRBV29-1|16
TGCAGCGTTCGAACTCATAGCGGTAGAGTCTCCTACGAGCAGTACTTC
CSVRTHSGRVSYEQYF
>TRBJ2-7|-|-|TRBV19|16
TGTGCCAGTAGCGACCAGACAGTGGTAAGCTCCTACGAGCAGTACTTC
CASSDQTVVSSYEQYF
>TRBJ2-5|TRBD2|-|TRBV28|14
TGTGCCAGCAGTGAACTAGCGGGAGTAGAGACCCAGTACTTC
CASSELAGVETQYF
>TRBJ2-7|TRBD2|-|TRBV7-2|15
TGTGCCAGCAGCGGAGGGACTAGCGGGAGCTACGAGCAGTACTTC
CASSGGTSGSYEQYF
>TRBJ1-2|TRBD1|-|TRBV29-1|12
TGCAGCGTCGACAGGGGCACATATGGCTACACCTTC
CSVDRGTYGYTF
>TRBJ2-2|-|-|TRBV11-2|16
TGTGCCAGCAGCTTAGGTACTAGTTGGAGCACCGGGGAGCTGTTTTTT
CASSLGTSWSTGELFF
>TRBJ2-1|TRBD1|-|TRBV9|16
TGTGCCAGCAGCGCCTGGACAGGGGACCCTTACAATGAGCAGTTCTTC
CASSAWTGDPYNEQFF
>TRBJ2-1|TRBD1|-|TRBV7-9|15
TGTGCCAGCAGCCCAAACAGGGGTGGTTTGGATTGGCAGTTCTTC
CASSPNRGGLDWQFF
>TRBJ2-5|TRBD1|-|TRBV5-4|15
TGTGCCAGCAGCTTTCACAGGGGAACTTGGGAGACCCAGTACTTC
CASSFHRGTWETQYF
>TRBJ2-1|-|-|TRBV2|11
TGTGCCAGCAGTGGTTATAATGAGCAGTTCTTC
CASSGYNEQFF
>TRBJ2-1|-|few|TRBV2|15
TGTGCCAGCAGTGAGTGGACACAAGATTACAATGAGCAGTTCTTC
CASSEWTQDYNEQFF
>TRBJ1-3|-|once|TRBV7-9|14
TGTGCCAGCAGCTATCTAAGTCCCGGAAACACCATATATTTT
CASSYLSPGNTIYF
>TRBJ2-7|-|-|TRBV2|13
TGTGCCAGCAGTGAAGCGCTGTGGAGCGAGCAGTACTTC
CASSEALWSEQYF
>TRBJ2-1|TRBD2|-|TRBV11-3|16
TGTGCCAGCAGCTTAGATCCGTCTAGCGGGGCGAATGAGCAGTTCTTC
CASSLDPSSGANEQFF
>TRBJ2-7|-|-|TRBV10-3|14
TGTGCCATCACGAGCGACTCAAGCTCCTACGAGCAGTACTTC
CAITSDSSSYEQYF
>TRBJ2-3|TRBD2|-|TRBV19|22
TGTGCCAGTAGTTCGGGTCGGGCTAGCGGGAGTCTCGGCTATACTAGCACAGATACGCAGTATTTT
CASSSGRASGSLGYTSTDTQYF
>TRBJ2-3|TRBD2|-|TRBV7-3|16
TGTGCCAGCAGCTTAGGTCCTAGCGGCCTCACAGATACGCAGTATTTT
CASSLGPSGLTDTQYF
>TRBJ2-1|-|-|TRBV6-4|15
TGTGCCAGCAGTGAGACTAGGAGGGGTTACAATGAGCAGTTCTTC
CASSETRRGYNEQFF
>TRBJ2-3|-|few|TRBV6-4|15
TGTGCCAGCAGTGACTCAGCAGGGTCGGCAGATACGCAGTATTTT
CASSDSAGSADTQYF
>TRBJ2-1|TRBD2|-|TRBV4-1|19
TGCGCCAGCAGCCACTCGCCCTCAATAGCGGGAGAGACCTACAATGAGCAGTTCTTC
CASSHSPSIAGETYNEQFF
>TRBJ1-1|TRBD1|once|TRBV15|15
TGTGCCACCAGCAGAGGGACAGGTCGTAACACTGAAGCTTTCTTT
CATSRGTGRNTEAFF
>TRBJ2-5|-|-|TRBV28|14
TGTGCCAGCAGTAGCCCGGACAGCCAAGAGACCCAGTACTTC
CASSSPDSQETQYF
>TRBJ2-2|TRBD2|-|TRBV5-4|16
TGTGCCAGCAGCTTCGGGCTAGCGGGAGTGACCGGGGAGCTGTTTTTT
CASSFGLAGVTGELFF
>TRBJ2-1|-|-|TRBV5-1|12
TGCGCCAGCAGCTTGGCGGGGTATGAGCAGTTCTTC
CASSLAGYEQFF
>TRBJ2-5|TRBD2|-|TRBV14|15
TGTGCCAGCAGCCGCGGGACTAGCGGGAGGGAGACCCAGTACTTC
CASSRGTSGRETQYF
>TRBJ2-3|TRBD2|-|TRBV2|15
TGTGCCAGCAGTGTCCGGGAGGGGGGCACAGATACGCAGTATTTT
CASSVREGGTDTQYF
>TRBJ1-5|-|-|TRBV2|18
TGTGCCAGCAGTGAAACAGGTTACCCGGAATATAGCAATCAGCCCCAGCATTTT
CASSETGYPEYSNQPQHF
>TRBJ1-2|TRBD1|-|TRBV7-9|15
TGTGCCAGCAGCTGGGGGAGACAGGGGAACTATGGCTACACCTTC
CASSWGRQGNYGYTF